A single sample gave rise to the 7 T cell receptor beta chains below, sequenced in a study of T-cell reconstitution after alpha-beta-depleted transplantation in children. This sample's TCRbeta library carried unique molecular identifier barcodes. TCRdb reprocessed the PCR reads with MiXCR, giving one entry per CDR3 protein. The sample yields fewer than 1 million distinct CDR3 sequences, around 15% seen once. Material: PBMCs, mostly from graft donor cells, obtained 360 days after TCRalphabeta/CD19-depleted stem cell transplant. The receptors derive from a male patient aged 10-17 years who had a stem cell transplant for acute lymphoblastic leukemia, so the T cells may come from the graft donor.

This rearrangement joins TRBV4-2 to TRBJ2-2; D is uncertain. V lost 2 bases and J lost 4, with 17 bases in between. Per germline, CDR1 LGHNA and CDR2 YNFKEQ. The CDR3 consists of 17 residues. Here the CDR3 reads CASSQRYLVPTTGELFF. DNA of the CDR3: TGTGCCAGCAGCCAACGATACCTGGTGCCTACCACCGGGGAGCTGTTTTTT.

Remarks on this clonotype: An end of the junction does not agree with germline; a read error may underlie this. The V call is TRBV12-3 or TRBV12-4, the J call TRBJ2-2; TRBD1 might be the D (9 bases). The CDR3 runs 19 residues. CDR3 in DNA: TGTACCAGCAGAGCGGACAGGGGAAGAACTAGCGGGAACACCGGGGAGCTGTTTTTT. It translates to CTSRADRGRTSGNTGELFF.

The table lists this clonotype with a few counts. The DNA for the CDR3 is TGTGCCAGCAGTTTAAGGGGAACATATAGCAATCAGCCCCAGCATTTT. It codes for CASSLRGTYSNQPQHF. The rearrangement joins TRBV12-3 or TRBV12-4 to TRBJ1-5; D perhaps matches TRBD1 (5 bases). Trimming left V 2 bases short and J 0 bases short, with 11 bases between. The CDR3 runs 16 residues.

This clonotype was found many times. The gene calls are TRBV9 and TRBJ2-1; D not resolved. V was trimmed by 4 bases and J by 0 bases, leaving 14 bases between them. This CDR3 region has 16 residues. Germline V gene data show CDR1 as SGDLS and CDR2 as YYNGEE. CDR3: CASSPSTWSSYNEQFF. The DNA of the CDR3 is TGTGCCAGCAGCCCGTCGACTTGGAGCTCCTACAATGAGCAGTTCTTC.

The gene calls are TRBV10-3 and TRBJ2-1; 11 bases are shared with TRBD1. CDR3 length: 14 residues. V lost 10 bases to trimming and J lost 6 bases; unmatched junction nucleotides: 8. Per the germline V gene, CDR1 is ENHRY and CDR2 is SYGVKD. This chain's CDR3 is CATHLGQGGNEQFF. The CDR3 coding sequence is TGTGCCACTCACTTGGGACAGGGGGGCAATGAGCAGTTCTTC.

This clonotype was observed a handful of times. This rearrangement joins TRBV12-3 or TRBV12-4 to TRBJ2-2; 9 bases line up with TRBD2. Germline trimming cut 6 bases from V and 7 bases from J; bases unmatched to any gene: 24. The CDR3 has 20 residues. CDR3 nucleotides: TGTGCCAGCAGCCCTAGCGGGGCAGAGGCCCGAGCATTTACACGCGGGGAGCTGTTTTTT. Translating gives CASSPSGAEARAFTRGELFF.

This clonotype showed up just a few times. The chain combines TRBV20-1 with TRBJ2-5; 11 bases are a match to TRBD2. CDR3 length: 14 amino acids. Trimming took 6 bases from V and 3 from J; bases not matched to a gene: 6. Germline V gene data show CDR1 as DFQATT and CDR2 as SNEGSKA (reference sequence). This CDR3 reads CSAGRLAGKETQYF. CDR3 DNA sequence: TGCAGTGCGGGCCGACTAGCGGGGAAAGAGACCCAGTACTTC.